The rows below give T cell receptor beta chains drawn from one sample of a study of blood T cell repertoires in COVID-19. TCRdb's table, derived via immunoSEQ multiplex PCR, lists solely in-frame clones and lacks some. The data show 150,000 or so clones, around 85% seen once. The sequenced sample consisted of peripheral blood. The source is a man in his sixties with active or convalescent COVID-19. The CDR3 runs from the conserved cysteine through the conserved F or W. D genes are given only for firm matches. Part of the rows lack a size; the others show once, few, many or a class for expanded clones.

.,TRBV20-1,.,TRBJ1-1,TGCAGTGCTAGTTGGGGGGGGAACACTGAAGCTTTCTTT,CSASWGGNTEAFF
.,TRBV7-2,TRBD2,TRBJ2-5,TGTGCCAGCAGCTCCGGCGGGACTAGCGGAGAGACCCAGTACTTC,CASSSGGTSGETQYF
.,TRBV2,TRBD1,TRBJ1-2,TGTGCCAGCCAAGGGACAGGGTTTACTTATGGCTACACCTTC,CASQGTGFTYGYTF
.,TRBV5-1,TRBD1,TRBJ2-2,TGCGCCAGCAGCGAACGGACAGGGAACACCGGGGAGCTGTTTTTT,CASSERTGNTGELFF
few,TRBV11-3,.,TRBJ2-1,TGTGCCAGCAGCTTAGATCGGGGGAAGAATGAGCAGTTCTTC,CASSLDRGKNEQFF
few,TRBV7-3,.,TRBJ1-1,TGTGCCAGCAGCCCCCGCAGTGCTCAGAACACTGAAGCTTTCTTT,CASSPRSAQNTEAFF
.,TRBV18,.,TRBJ1-5,TGTGCCAGCTCACAGAGCCGTAACAATCAGCCCCAGCATTTT,CASSQSRNNQPQHF
.,TRBV9,.,TRBJ2-7,TGTGCCAGCAGCGCTCCCCCCGTCTCCTACGAGCAGTACTTC,CASSAPPVSYEQYF
.,TRBV5-1,TRBD2,TRBJ2-3,TGCGCCAGCAGCACTAGCGGGGGGACAGATACGCAGTATTTT,CASSTSGGTDTQYF
.,TRBV6-5,TRBD1,TRBJ2-5,TGTGCCAGCAGTACAGGGGGTGGACCAGTCGGGACCCAGTACTTC,CASSTGGGPVGTQYF
.,TRBV6-5,.,TRBJ2-3,TGTGCCAGCAGATATGGAGCCACAGATACGCAGTATTTT,CASRYGATDTQYF
few,TRBV28,TRBD1,TRBJ1-3,TGTGCCAGCAGCATAACAGGGGGTGACACCATATATTTT,CASSITGGDTIYF
.,TRBV7-2,TRBD2,TRBJ2-7,TGTGCCAGCAGCTCTGGACCAGCGGGGTTCGGGCAGTACTTC,CASSSGPAGFGQYF
many,TRBV11-2,.,TRBJ2-2,TGTGCCAGCAGCTTAGATAGCCGGGGGGAGCTGTTTTTT,CASSLDSRGELFF
.,TRBV2,.,TRBJ1-1,TGTGCCAGCAGTCAGGACTGGAACACTGAAGCTTTCTTT,CASSQDWNTEAFF
.,TRBV3-1/TRBV3-2,TRBD2,TRBJ2-1,TGTGCCAGCAGCCAAGTCGGACTAGCGGGGGCCGATGAGCAGTTCTTC,CASSQVGLAGADEQFF
.,TRBV2,.,TRBJ2-2,TGTGCCATCCGGACAGTTACCCAATCCACGAACACCGGGGAGCTGTTTTTT,CAIRTVTQSTNTGELFF
.,TRBV4-1,.,TRBJ2-3,TGCGCCAGCAGCCTCACGCCGGCAGGGACTCAGCAGTATTTT,CASSLTPAGTQQYF
few,TRBV7-9,.,TRBJ1-3,TGTGCCAGCAGCCCCCTCCGTGAGGTAAACTCTGGAAACACCATATATTTT,CASSPLREVNSGNTIYF
few,TRBV13,TRBD1,TRBJ1-5,TGTGCCAGCAGCTTAGGCCGGACAGGGAGGCCGCATGCCCCTCTTAGCAATCAGCCCCAGCATTTT,CASSLGRTGRPHAPLSNQPQHF
.,TRBV24-1,.,TRBJ2-7,TGTGCCACCAGCATGGCCGGAGGTTACGAGCAGTACTTC,CATSMAGGYEQYF
.,TRBV7-2,.,TRBJ1-1,TGTGCCAGCATCTATTCCATGAACACTGAAGCTTTCTTT,CASIYSMNTEAFF